These 6 T cell receptor beta chains came from one sample sequenced in a study of CD8+ T cells in alopecia areata. Once RNA had been extracted, it was reverse transcribed into cDNA to act as the sequencing template. This table comes from immunoSEQ multiplex PCR, and its TCRdb copy is limited to in-frame clones, with some not included. The sample has 180,000 or so clones; roughly 46% are singletons. The treatment here: oral pan-JAK inhibitor, 5-10 mg twice daily. Specimen: CD8+ T cells sorted from blood, collected around week 53, from a patient treated with tofacitinib. All receptors derive from a human donor with alopecia areata.

The chain has TRBV27 and TRBJ1-5; TRBD1 is a possible D gene (6 bases). Germline CDR1 MNHEY, CDR2 SMNVEV (reference sequence). The CDR3 loop spans 15 amino acids. Trimming pared 3 bases from V and 0 bases from J, leaving 9 bases between. In DNA form, the CDR3 reads TGTGCCAGCAGTTTCACAGGGATTAGCAATCAGCCCCAGCATTTT. Its translation is CASSFTGISNQPQHF.

This clone has a handful of counts. Additional DNA sequences in this sample encode the identical CDR3. The CDR3 nucleotides are TGTGCCAGCAGTTACTCGGGGTCCTCCTACGAGCAGTACTTC. Translation gives CASSYSGSSYEQYF. The chain employs TRBV6-6 and TRBJ2-7; D is uncertain. Trimming shortened V by 0 bases and J by 0 bases, and 6 bases separated the two germline ends. CDR1 and CDR2 from the germline V gene are MNHNY and SVGAGI (reference sequence). This CDR3 spans 14 amino acids.

This clone was seen only a few times. The V gene is TRBV29-1, the J gene TRBJ1-3, with D hard to call. V was shortened by 6 bases and J by 4 bases, with 10 bases between the two germline ends. The germline V gene has CDR1 SQVTM and CDR2 ANQGSEA. The CDR3 sequence is 12 residues long. CDR3 bases: TGCAGCGTGTGGTACAGCGGAAACACCATATATTTT. Translated, it gives CSVWYSGNTIYF.

The chain couples TRBV28 to TRBJ1-1; maybe TRBD1 (5 bases). The germline V gene has CDR1 MDHEN and CDR2 SYDVKM. The CDR3 consists of 13 residues. Trimming stripped 6 bases from V and 3 bases from J, with 11 bases between. The CDR3 sequence is CASRIRGDTEAFF. CDR3 in DNA: TGTGCCAGCAGGATAAGAGGGGACACTGAAGCTTTCTTT.

This clone has only a few counts. The CDR3: CASSYVGTGAQETQYF. The CDR3 nucleotides read TGTGCCAGCAGTTACGTGGGGACAGGGGCCCAGGAGACCCAGTACTTC. The genes are TRBV6-5 and TRBJ2-5; 10 positions agree with TRBD1. Germline CDR1 is MNHEY and CDR2 is SVGAGI. V shed 2 bases, J shed 5 bases, and the junction held 8 bases outside the gene matches. The CDR3 has 16 amino acids.

The rearrangement links TRBV5-8 to TRBJ1-6; 7 nucleotides line up with TRBD1. The germline V gene encodes CDR1 SGHTS and CDR2 YDEGEE. The V and J ends lost 3 bases and 3 bases, in that order; junction bases with no gene match: 6. This CDR3 contains 16 residues. The DNA of the CDR3 is TGTGCCAGCAGCTCAACCGGGACAGTCTATAATTCACCCCTCCACTTT. Translation: CASSSTGTVYNSPLHF.